Following are 29 T cell receptor beta chains from one sample sequenced in a study of Ad26.COV2.S vaccination and SARS-CoV-2 variants. Measured with immunoSEQ multiplex PCR; TCRdb has only the in-frame clones, and not every one. The sample has about 350,000 clones; around 89% are singletons. As for treatment: some 20 received Ad26.COV2.S at low or high dose, single or two shots; 5 received placebo; per-sample allocation not given. On day 63 after the first injection, vaccine and placebo recipients gave samples. The source material was peripheral blood, sampled in a trial of Ad26.COV2.S vaccine versus placebo. These receptors were taken from a person aged 18 to 65 who received the Ad26.COV2.S COVID-19 vaccine or a placebo.

The V gene is TRBV30, the J gene TRBJ2-5; maybe TRBD2 (6 bases). Trimming cost V 5 bases and J 0 bases, with 10 bases left between them. The CDR3 covers 13 residues. Germline CDR1 and CDR2: GTSNPN and SVGIG (reference sequence). The CDR3, as DNA: TGTGCCTGGGGCGGGGAGTACCAAGAGACCCAGTACTTC. The encoded protein is CAWGGEYQETQYF.

This clone was recorded only once. This chain uses TRBV10-2 with TRBJ1-4; D is unresolved. Trimming removed 1 base from V and 5 bases from J, with 8 bases in between. The CDR3 extends over 14 amino acids. Germline V lookup: CDR1 WSHSY, CDR2 SAAADI. The CDR3: CASSEWQNNEKLFF. CDR3 in DNA: TGCGCCAGCAGTGAGTGGCAGAACAATGAAAAACTGTTTTTT.

The chain carries TRBV6-5 and TRBJ2-3, with D possibly TRBD1 on 5 matching bases. Per the germline V gene, CDR1 is MNHEY and CDR2 is SVGAGI. Trimming pared 5 bases from V and 3 bases from J, leaving 12 bases between. CDR3 size: 14 residues. The CDR3 reads CASSLQGSTDTQYF. The CDR3 DNA sequence: TGTGCCAGCAGTCTGCAGGGATCGACAGATACGCAGTATTTT.

The gene calls are TRBV5-1 and TRBJ1-1; D may be TRBD1 (5 bases). Looked up from germline, CDR1 is SGHRS and CDR2 is YFSETQ. Trimming shortened V by 1 base and J by 2 bases, and 15 bases separated the two germline ends. The CDR3 is 16 residues long. In DNA form, the CDR3 reads TGCGCCAGCAGCTTGAGTGCCGGGGGAGGTAACACTGAAGCTTTCTTT. It encodes CASSLSAGGGNTEAFF.

J is TRBJ1-6 and V is TRBV10-3; D uncertain. Trimming cost V 3 bases and J 7 bases, with 4 bases left between them. CDR1 and CDR2 (germline): ENHRY, SYGVKD. The CDR3 has 12 residues. The CDR3 DNA sequence: TGTGCCATCAGTGAAGGGAATTCACCCCTCCACTTT. Amino acid sequence: CAISEGNSPLHF.

The chain joins TRBV28 to TRBJ2-7; possible D gene TRBD2, 6 bases. CDR3 length: 13 amino acids. Germline V lookup: CDR1 MDHEN, CDR2 SYDVKM. V was trimmed by 8 bases and J by 4 bases, leaving 15 bases between them. CDR3 in amino acids: CASRRRREYEQYF. The CDR3 coding sequence is TGTGCCAGCCGACGGCGGCGGGAATACGAGCAGTACTTC.

This rearrangement joins TRBV11-2 to TRBJ2-2; D is uncertain. From germline, CDR1 is SGHAT and CDR2 FQNNGV. CDR3 length equals 17 residues. V was pared by 1 base and J by 1 base, with 13 bases between. The CDR3 region is CASSLGVRLRNTGELFF. Here the CDR3 DNA reads TGTGCCAGCAGCTTAGGTGTCAGGCTCAGGAACACCGGGGAGCTGTTTTTT. The full variable domain, completed using reference TRBV11-2 and TRBJ2-2, is EAGVAQSPRYKIIEKRQSVAFWCNPISGHATLYWYQQILGQGPKLLIQFQNNGVVDDSQLPKDRFSAERLKGVDSTLKIQPAKLEDSAVYLCASSLGVRLRNTGELFFGEGSRLTVL.

The rearrangement links TRBV6-4 to TRBJ1-1; D is ambiguous. Trimming pared 6 bases from V and 1 base from J, leaving 9 bases between. Germline CDR1 MRHNA, CDR2 SNTAGT. The CDR3 length is 13 residues. CDR3 DNA sequence: TGTGCCAGCAGCGCCTCGCGGAACACTGAAGCTTTCTTT. This sequence encodes CASSASRNTEAFF.

V gene TRBV10-2 combines with J gene TRBJ1-1; D gene unclear. Germline-derived CDR1 and CDR2 are WSHSY and SAAADI. This CDR3 contains 11 residues. V was cut by 3 bases and J by 3 bases, with 2 bases left in between. This chain's CDR3 is CASSEYTEAFF. The CDR3 DNA sequence: TGCGCCAGCAGTGAATACACTGAAGCTTTCTTT.

This clone was recorded only once. The V call is TRBV18, the J call TRBJ1-4; 8 positions agree with TRBD1. Trimming removed 3 bases from V and 9 bases from J; junction bases left unmatched: 12. This CDR3 contains 16 residues. Germline lookup yields CDR1 KGHSH and CDR2 LQKENI. The CDR3 DNA reads as TGTGCCAGCTCACCTGCGGATGCAGGGGGCAACAAAAAACTGTTTTTT. It codes for CASSPADAGGNKKLFF.

This chain uses TRBV18 with TRBJ2-1, with D tentatively TRBD1 or TRBD2 (5 bases each). V lost 8 bases and J lost 4, with 18 bases in between. CDR3 length: 15 amino acids. Germline V gene data show CDR1 as KGHSH and CDR2 as LQKENI. This CDR3 reads CASAAGAGFYNEQFF. Written as DNA, the CDR3 is TGTGCCAGCGCCGCCGGGGCAGGGTTTTACAATGAGCAGTTCTTC.

This chain's CDR3 is CASSLTGGSDEQYF. CDR3 in DNA: TGTGCCAGCAGCTTGACGGGGGGATCTGACGAGCAGTACTTC. V gene TRBV7-9 combines with J gene TRBJ2-7, with 7 bases lining up with TRBD2. CDR1 and CDR2 from the germline V gene are SEHNR and FQNEAQ (reference sequence). The trim removed 3 bases at V and 5 bases at J, leaving 7 bases unmatched. This CDR3 has 14 residues.

Here the CDR3 DNA reads TGTGCCACCAGTACCGACGGAGGGACAGGCGGCTACACCTTC. Its protein product is CATSTDGGTGGYTF. The rearrangement joins TRBV15 to TRBJ1-2, with TRBD1 matching 8 bases. V lost 6 bases, J lost 8 bases, and 11 bases stayed unmatched. This CDR3 region has 14 residues. Germline CDR1 and CDR2: LNHNV and YYDKDF (reference sequence).

The chain combines TRBV9 with TRBJ2-1; TRBD2 agrees at 9 bases. The CDR3 is made up of 14 amino acids. Germline CDR1 is SGDLS and CDR2 is YYNGEE. V lost 4 bases, J lost 6 bases, and 5 bases stayed unmatched. The CDR3 nucleotides read TGTGCCAGCAGCTCGGGACTAGCTGGCAATGAGCAGTTCTTC. Its translation: CASSSGLAGNEQFF.

The chain has TRBV9 and TRBJ1-1; D gene uncertain. V shed 2 bases and J shed 1 base, with 6 bases lying between them. The germline V gene has CDR1 SGDLS and CDR2 YYNGEE. The CDR3 covers 13 residues. In DNA, the CDR3 is TGTGCCAGCAGCGTTTCACAGAACACTGAAGCTTTCTTT. Residues: CASSVSQNTEAFF.

V and J are TRBV13 and TRBJ2-7; no definite D call. CDR3 length: 13 amino acids. The germline gives CDR1 PRHDT, CDR2 FYEKMQ (reference sequence). V was shortened by 5 bases and J by 0 bases, with 8 bases between the two germline ends. CDR3 amino acids: CASSPLPSYEQYF. In nucleotides, the CDR3 is TGTGCCAGCAGCCCCCTCCCCTCCTACGAGCAGTACTTC.

The V call is TRBV24-1, the J call TRBJ2-5; D ambiguous. This CDR3 spans 13 amino acids. Trimming cost V 5 bases and J 2 bases, with 8 bases left between them. CDR1 is KGHDR and CDR2 is SFDVKD in the germline V gene. CDR3 region: CATSGSEQETQYF. The CDR3 DNA is TGTGCCACCAGTGGGTCGGAACAAGAGACCCAGTACTTC.

The genes are TRBV2 and TRBJ1-2; D is perhaps TRBD1 (5 bases). The germline V gene has CDR1 SNHLY and CDR2 FYNNEI. V dropped 1 base and J dropped 4 bases, with 10 bases sitting between them. This CDR3 contains 14 residues. CDR3 sequence: CASSEGQGFYGYTF. DNA of the CDR3: TGTGCCAGCAGTGAAGGGCAGGGTTTCTATGGCTACACCTTC. Complete variable domain (other parts from reference TRBV2 and TRBJ1-2): EPEVTQTPSHQVTQMGQEVILRCVPISNHLYFYWYRQILGQKVEFLVSFYNNEISEKSEIFDDQFSVERPDGSNFTLKIRSTKLEDSAMYFCASSEGQGFYGYTFGSGTRLTVV.

This clone was seen only once. This rearrangement joins TRBV28 to TRBJ2-2; D is perhaps TRBD1 (6 bases). The V end lost 5 bases, the J end lost 6 bases, and 25 bases lay between the germline ends. The CDR3 has 18 amino acids. Germline assignment: CDR1 MDHEN and CDR2 SYDVKM. CDR3 protein: CASSPLTPGQVYSGELFF. CDR3 bases: TGTGCCAGCAGTCCATTGACGCCGGGACAAGTCTACTCCGGGGAGCTGTTTTTT.

J is TRBJ1-1 and V is TRBV9, with D possibly TRBD1 on 6 matching bases. Looked up from germline, CDR1 is SGDLS and CDR2 is YYNGEE. Trimming took off 3 bases at V and 3 bases at J, with 15 bases between the two ends. This CDR3 has 15 amino acids. CDR3 sequence (DNA): TGTGCCAGCAGCGCCCCGGGGGCGGGGGACACTGAAGCTTTCTTT. Amino acids: CASSAPGAGDTEAFF.

This chain joins TRBV7-9 and TRBJ2-7, with D tentatively TRBD2 (6 bases). In germline, CDR1 is SEHNR, CDR2 FQNEAQ (reference sequence). The CDR3 is made up of 14 amino acids. V was pared by 5 bases and J by 0 bases, with 11 bases between. CDR3 DNA sequence: TGTGCCAGCAGCCCAGACGGGAGCTCCTACGAGCAGTACTTC. This gives the protein CASSPDGSSYEQYF. The full variable domain, with the rest looked up from reference TRBV7-9 and TRBJ2-7, is DTGVSQNPRHKITKRGQNVTFRCDPISEHNRLYWYRQTLGQGPEFLTYFQNEAQLEKSRLLSDRFSAERPKGSFSTLEIQRTEQGDSAMYLCASSPDGSSYEQYFGPGTRLTVT.

CDR3 sequence: CASSLLPLRAGNTIYF. The CDR3 nucleotides are TGTGCCAGCAGCCTTTTGCCCCTCCGGGCTGGAAACACCATATATTTT. The chain carries TRBV3-1 (or the pseudogene TRBV3-2) and TRBJ1-3; D not certain. CDR3 length: 16 residues. V was shortened by 4 bases and J by 2 bases, with 15 bases between the two germline ends. The germline CDR1 and CDR2 sequences are LGHDT and YNNKEL (reference sequence).

This clone appeared a single time. V is TRBV29-1 and J is TRBJ2-5; perhaps D is TRBD1 or TRBD2 (5 bases each). The CDR3 contains 12 residues. The germline gives CDR1 SQVTM, CDR2 ANQGSEA. Trimming took off 3 bases at V and 7 bases at J, with 12 bases between the two ends. This CDR3 is CSVDPGARTQYF. The CDR3 coding sequence is TGCAGCGTTGACCCCGGGGCACGGACCCAGTACTTC.

The genes are TRBV2 and TRBJ2-5; 13 bases align to TRBD2. Germline lookup yields CDR1 SNHLY and CDR2 FYNNEI. The CDR3 totals 17 residues. Losses at the gene ends were 10 bases for V and 5 bases for J; bases not matched to a gene: 16. DNA of the CDR3: TGTGCCACCTCTGATCGACTAGCGGGGGGTCGATGGGAGACCCAGTACTTC. Its translation is CATSDRLAGGRWETQYF.

The chain recombines TRBV7-8 with TRBJ1-5; D is uncertain. Germline CDR1 reads SGHVS; CDR2 reads FQNEAQ. The CDR3 extends over 13 amino acids. Trimming removed 5 bases from V and 9 bases from J, with 14 bases in between. CDR3 nucleotide sequence: TGTGCCAGCAGCCCCGCCTTCCGGACGCCCCAGCATTTT. As protein: CASSPAFRTPQHF.

This clone was recorded only once. The V and J genes are TRBV4-2 and TRBJ2-2; D possibly corresponds to TRBD2 (5 bases). Germline assignment: CDR1 LGHNA and CDR2 YNFKEQ. V lost 4 bases and J lost 2, with 17 bases in between. The CDR3 is made up of 17 amino acids. CDR3 sequence reads: CASSPLSNSANTGELFF. DNA for the CDR3: TGTGCCAGCAGCCCGCTGTCAAATAGCGCTAACACCGGGGAGCTGTTTTTT.

The rearrangement joins TRBV29-1 to TRBJ2-7; TRBD2 matches 8 bases. CDR1 is SQVTM and CDR2 is ANQGSEA in the germline V gene. This CDR3 spans 14 amino acids. Trimming removed 4 bases from V and 2 bases from J; junction bases left unmatched: 7. CDR3 sequence reads: CSVGSGKSPYEQYF. CDR3 nucleotide sequence: TGCAGCGTTGGTAGCGGGAAAAGCCCCTACGAGCAGTACTTC.

The chain is built from TRBV7-6 and TRBJ2-3; 7 bases map to TRBD2. Germline V lookup: CDR1 SGHVS, CDR2 FNYEAQ. J gave up 4 bases and V 2 bases, and 12 bases lay outside the gene matches. This CDR3 is built from 17 residues. This chain's CDR3 is CASSLNFGGGRPDTQYF. CDR3 coding DNA: TGTGCCAGCAGCTTAAATTTTGGGGGGGGGAGGCCAGATACGCAGTATTTT.

V is TRBV6-6 and J is TRBJ1-1; D might be TRBD1 (6 bases). The V and J ends lost 6 bases and 1 base respectively, with 15 bases between them. This CDR3 region has 15 residues. Germline-derived CDR1 and CDR2 are MNHNY and SVGAGI (reference sequence). The CDR3 nucleotides read TGTGCCAGCAGACCCCAGGGGAGGGGGAACACTGAAGCTTTCTTT. It is translated as CASRPQGRGNTEAFF.